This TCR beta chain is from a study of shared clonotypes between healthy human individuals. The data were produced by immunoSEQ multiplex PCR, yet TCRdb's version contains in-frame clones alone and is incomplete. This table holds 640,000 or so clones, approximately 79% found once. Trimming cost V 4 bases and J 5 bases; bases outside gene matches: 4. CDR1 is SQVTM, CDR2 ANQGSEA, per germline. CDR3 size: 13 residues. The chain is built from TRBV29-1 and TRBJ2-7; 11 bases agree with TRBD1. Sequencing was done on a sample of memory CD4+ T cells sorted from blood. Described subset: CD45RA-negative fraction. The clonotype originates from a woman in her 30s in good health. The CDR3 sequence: CSVADRGLDEQYF. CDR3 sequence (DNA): TGCAGCGTTGCGGACAGGGGGCTCGACGAGCAGTACTTC.